Listed below are T cell receptor beta chains from one sample, sequenced in a study of shared clonotypes between healthy human individuals. Here immunoSEQ multiplex PCR was the method, and the copy in TCRdb shows in-frame clones only, minus some. The sample gives about 1.5 million clones, 95% to 99% of which show up once; approximately 0.45% is in the top ten. The sequencing input was naive CD4+ T cells sorted from blood. The receptors originated from a man in his thirties or forties in good health. Both conserved end residues are part of each CDR3. Each record gives: CDR3 DNA, CDR3 protein, D gene, V gene, clone size, J gene. A D gene is named only where the DNA matches it firmly. Some rows have no size entry. The others give once, few or many, or a class for an expanded clone.

cdr3_nt: TGTGCCAGCAGCTACGGGTACAATGAGCAGTTCTTC
cdr3_aa: CASSYGYNEQFF
d_call: .
v_call: TRBV7-9
clone_size: .
j_call: TRBJ2-1

cdr3_nt: TGTGCCAGCTCACCCTTAACTGAAGCTTTCTTT
cdr3_aa: CASSPLTEAFF
d_call: .
v_call: TRBV18
clone_size: .
j_call: TRBJ1-1

cdr3_nt: TGTGCCAGCAGCCGCGCAACCGGGACAGCTAATGAAAAACTGTTTTTT
cdr3_aa: CASSRATGTANEKLFF
d_call: TRBD1
v_call: TRBV7-2
clone_size: .
j_call: TRBJ1-4

cdr3_nt: TGCGCCAGCAGGACTGAATTCACTGAAGCTTTCTTT
cdr3_aa: CASRTEFTEAFF
d_call: .
v_call: TRBV10-1
clone_size: few
j_call: TRBJ1-1

cdr3_nt: TGTGCCATCAGTGGGCAGGGCTCGGACACTGAAGCTTTCTTT
cdr3_aa: CAISGQGSDTEAFF
d_call: .
v_call: TRBV10-3
clone_size: .
j_call: TRBJ1-1

cdr3_nt: TGCAGCGTTGAAAGGCTAGCGGGAGTAGGCAATGAGCAGTTCTTC
cdr3_aa: CSVERLAGVGNEQFF
d_call: TRBD2
v_call: TRBV29-1
clone_size: .
j_call: TRBJ2-1

cdr3_nt: TGCGCCAGCAGCGAAGGGACGGGAAGCTCCTACGAGCAGTACTTC
cdr3_aa: CASSEGTGSSYEQYF
d_call: .
v_call: TRBV5-1
clone_size: .
j_call: TRBJ2-7

cdr3_nt: TGTGCCAGCAGCCCCGACGGGGCCTCCTACGAGCAGTACTTC
cdr3_aa: CASSPDGASYEQYF
d_call: .
v_call: TRBV9
clone_size: .
j_call: TRBJ2-7

cdr3_nt: TGTGCCAGCAGTTTGCCTCCACAGGGTGATACGCAGTATTTT
cdr3_aa: CASSLPPQGDTQYF
d_call: .
v_call: TRBV28
clone_size: .
j_call: TRBJ2-3

cdr3_nt: TGTGCCAGCAGTTTAGGGGTAGGCACTGAAGCTTTCTTT
cdr3_aa: CASSLGVGTEAFF
d_call: .
v_call: TRBV27
clone_size: .
j_call: TRBJ1-1

cdr3_nt: TGCAGTGCCTCAACTAGGAATGAGCAGTTCTTC
cdr3_aa: CSASTRNEQFF
d_call: .
v_call: TRBV20-1
clone_size: .
j_call: TRBJ2-1

cdr3_nt: TGTGCCAGCACCTCAGATACCGGGGAGCTGTTTTTT
cdr3_aa: CASTSDTGELFF
d_call: .
v_call: TRBV5-5
clone_size: .
j_call: TRBJ2-2

cdr3_nt: TGTGCCAGCAGCTTTACAGCGAACACTGAAGCTTTCTTT
cdr3_aa: CASSFTANTEAFF
d_call: .
v_call: TRBV5-4
clone_size: .
j_call: TRBJ1-1

cdr3_nt: TGTGCCAGCAGCGTAGTGCAACAGACGGACACTGAAGCTTTCTTT
cdr3_aa: CASSVVQQTDTEAFF
d_call: .
v_call: TRBV9
clone_size: once
j_call: TRBJ1-1

cdr3_nt: TGTGCCAGCAGCCCGGACAGGGGAAGCAATCAGCCCCAGCATTTT
cdr3_aa: CASSPDRGSNQPQHF
d_call: TRBD1
v_call: TRBV2
clone_size: once
j_call: TRBJ1-5